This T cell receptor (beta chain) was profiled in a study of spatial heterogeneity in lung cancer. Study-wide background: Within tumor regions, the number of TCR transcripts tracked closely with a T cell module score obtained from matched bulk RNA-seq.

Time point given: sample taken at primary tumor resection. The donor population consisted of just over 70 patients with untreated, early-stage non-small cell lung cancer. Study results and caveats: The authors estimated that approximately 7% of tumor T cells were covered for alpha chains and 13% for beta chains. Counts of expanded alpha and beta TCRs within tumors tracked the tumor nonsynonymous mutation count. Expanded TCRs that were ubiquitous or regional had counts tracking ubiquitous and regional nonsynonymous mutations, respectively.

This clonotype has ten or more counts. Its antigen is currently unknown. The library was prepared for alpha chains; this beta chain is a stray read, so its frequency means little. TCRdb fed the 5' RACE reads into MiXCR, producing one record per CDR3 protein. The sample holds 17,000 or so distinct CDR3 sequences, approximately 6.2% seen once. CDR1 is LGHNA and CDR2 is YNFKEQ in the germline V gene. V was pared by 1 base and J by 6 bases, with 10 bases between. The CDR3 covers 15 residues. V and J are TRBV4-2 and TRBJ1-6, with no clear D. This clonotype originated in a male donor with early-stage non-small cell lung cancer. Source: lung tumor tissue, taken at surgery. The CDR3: CASSQGEGGNSPLHF. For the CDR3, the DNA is TGTGCCAGCAGCCAAGGAGAGGGCGGTAATTCACCCCTCCACTTT.